This is a list of T cell receptor beta chains from one sample in a study of beta chain features in type 1 diabetes. TCRdb keeps only in-frame clones here, not all; method: immunoSEQ multiplex PCR. The sample consists of nearly 700,000 clones, about an eighth of them appearing once. Sequencing used naive CD4+ T cells from blood. These receptors were collected from a man between 18 and 35 years old with type 1 diabetes. Each CDR3 is given with its conserved first and last residue. The D gene is left open where the match is weak. Rows give clone size only sometimes, using once, few, many, or a class for an expanded clone.

>TRBV5-4|NA|TRBJ2-3|few
TGTGCCAGCAGCTTGTACGGACAGCTTCCTAGCACAGATACGCAGTATTTT
CASSLYGQLPSTDTQYF
>TRBV7-6|NA|TRBJ2-5|few
TGTGCCAGCAGCCAAGGGGGTTTTGAGACCCAGTACTTC
CASSQGGFETQYF
>TRBV9|NA|TRBJ2-1|few
TGTGCCAGCAGCGCCATCTGGCAGGGGAACAATGAGCAGTTCTTC
CASSAIWQGNNEQFF
>TRBV30|NA|TRBJ1-2|NA
TGTGCCTGGAGCTCCCTATCGTGGGGCTATGGCTACACCTTC
CAWSSLSWGYGYTF
>TRBV14|TRBD1|TRBJ1-2|few
TGTGCCAGCAGTCCGCCGGGACAGATGGGGATAAACTATGGCTACACCTTC
CASSPPGQMGINYGYTF
>TRBV5-4|TRBD2|TRBJ2-2|NA
TGTGCCAGCAGCTTGACTAGCGGAGGCACCGGGGAGCTGTTTTTT
CASSLTSGGTGELFF
>TRBV2|NA|TRBJ2-7|NA
TGTGCCAGCAGTATCAGTAGGGCTCACGAGCAGTACTTC
CASSISRAHEQYF
>TRBV5-1|NA|TRBJ2-7|NA
TGCGCCAGCAGCCCCCGGGACGGCTACGAGCAGTACTTC
CASSPRDGYEQYF
>TRBV28|NA|TRBJ1-6|NA
TGTGCCAGCAGTGAAAACCCGGGACGCAGAACTAATTCACCCCTCCACTTT
CASSENPGRRTNSPLHF
>TRBV30|NA|TRBJ2-2|NA
TGTGCCTGGAGTGTACCCAGTCTTAGGTGGGAGCTGTTTTTT
CAWSVPSLRWELFF
>TRBV29-1|NA|TRBJ1-1|few
TGCAGCGTTGCAGGACGTATGAACACTGAAGCTTTCTTT
CSVAGRMNTEAFF
>TRBV30|TRBD2|TRBJ2-1|NA
TGTGCCTGGACCAGTCAAGGGACTAGCGGGACCTACAATGAGCAGTTCTTC
CAWTSQGTSGTYNEQFF
>TRBV28|NA|TRBJ1-2|few
TGTGCCAGCAGTTTCGTGCAGGGCGGCTACACCTTC
CASSFVQGGYTF
>TRBV7-9|NA|TRBJ1-2|NA
TGTGCCAGCAGCTTAAACGCAAACTATGGCTACACCTTC
CASSLNANYGYTF
>TRBV23-1|NA|TRBJ2-3|NA
TGCGCCAGCAGTCAATCGAGCAGGGCCTCAGATACGCAGTATTTT
CASSQSSRASDTQYF